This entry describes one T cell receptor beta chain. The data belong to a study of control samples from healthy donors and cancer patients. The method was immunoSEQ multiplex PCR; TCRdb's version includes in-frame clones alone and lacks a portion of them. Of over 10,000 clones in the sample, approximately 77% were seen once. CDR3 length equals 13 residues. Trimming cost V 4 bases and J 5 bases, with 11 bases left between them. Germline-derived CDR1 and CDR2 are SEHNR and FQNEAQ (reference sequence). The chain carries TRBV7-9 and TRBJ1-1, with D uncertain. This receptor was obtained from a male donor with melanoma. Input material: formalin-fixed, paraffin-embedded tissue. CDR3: CASSSPGLTEAFF. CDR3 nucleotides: TGTGCCAGCAGCTCCCCCGGACTGACTGAAGCTTTCTTT.